A single sample gave rise to the 20 T cell receptor beta chains below, sequenced in a study of Ad26.COV2.S vaccination and SARS-CoV-2 variants. The protocol was immunoSEQ multiplex PCR, while the TCRdb copy is restricted to in-frame clones and leaves out a portion. The sample includes around 170,000 clones, 87% seen only once; the top ten take 5% to 6.5%. Material: peripheral blood, obtained after recovery from COVID-19. Receptor source: a human donor who had recovered from COVID-19.

The chain uses TRBV11-2 and TRBJ2-5; the match to TRBD2 covers 12 bases. The junction had 6 bases not matched to a gene; V was cut back by 6 bases and J by 1 base. CDR1 is SGHAT, CDR2 FQNNGV, per germline. CDR3 length equals 16 residues. The CDR3 coding sequence is TGTGCCAGCAGTCCCTGGACTAGCGGGGCCCAAGAGACCCAGTACTTC. Its translation is CASSPWTSGAQETQYF. Looking up the rest from reference TRBV11-2 and TRBJ2-5 gives the full variable domain: EAGVAQSPRYKIIEKRQSVAFWCNPISGHATLYWYQQILGQGPKLLIQFQNNGVVDDSQLPKDRFSAERLKGVDSTLKIQPAKLEDSAVYLCASSPWTSGAQETQYFGPGTRLLVL.

The rearrangement uses TRBV15 and TRBJ2-5; the match to TRBD2 covers 7 bases. The CDR3 has 15 residues. Germline V gene lookup returns CDR1 LNHNV and CDR2 YYDKDF (reference sequence). Trimming removed 1 base from V and 4 bases from J; junction bases left unmatched: 6. The CDR3 region has the DNA TGTGCCACCAGCAGAGCCAGTCGCGGGGGAGAGACCCAGTACTTC. It is translated as CATSRASRGGETQYF.

J is TRBJ1-2 and V is TRBV19, with 7 bases identical to TRBD1. This CDR3 has 15 residues. Germline V gives CDR1 LNHDA, CDR2 SQIVND (reference sequence). The V segment lost 2 bases and the J segment 2 bases; nucleotides outside the gene matches: 5. CDR3 amino acids: CASSILTGPNYGYTF. In nucleotides, the CDR3 is TGTGCCAGTAGTATATTGACAGGGCCGAACTATGGCTACACCTTC.

The rearrangement links TRBV18 to TRBJ2-6; D is perhaps TRBD2 (5 bases). Per germline, CDR1 KGHSH and CDR2 LQKENI. Deletions cut 5 bases from V and 0 bases from J, with 8 bases between. This CDR3 has 15 amino acids. The CDR3 coding sequence is TGTGCCAGCTCAGGTACTAGCTCTGGGGCCAACGTCCTGACTTTC. Translation: CASSGTSSGANVLTF.

This clone was picked up one time. The CDR3 spells CASSQAGGRTDTQYF. The CDR3 bases are TGTGCCAGCAGCCAAGCTGGGGGACGCACAGATACGCAGTATTTT. The chain links TRBV4-2 to TRBJ2-3, with D perhaps being TRBD1 or TRBD2 (5 bases each). Germline-derived CDR1 and CDR2 are LGHNA and YNFKEQ. V gave up 1 base and J gave up 1 base, with 9 bases separating them. The CDR3 contains 15 residues.

The V and J genes are TRBV19 and TRBJ2-1; the D gene is possibly TRBD2 (6 bases). Germline CDR1 and CDR2: LNHDA and SQIVND (reference sequence). The CDR3 contains 14 residues. The V gene lost 5 bases and the J gene lost 3 bases, with 11 bases spanning the gap. The CDR3 region is CASSLGGDYNEQFF. CDR3 nucleotide sequence: TGTGCCAGTAGTTTGGGCGGGGACTACAATGAGCAGTTCTTC.

This clone was observed once. The genes are TRBV28 and TRBJ1-1; D gene uncertain. Germline CDR1 MDHEN, CDR2 SYDVKM. Trimming removed 8 bases at V and 2 bases at J, with 12 bases between. The CDR3 extends over 13 amino acids. The CDR3 DNA reads TGTGCCAGCTCGAGGGCAGGAAACACTGAAGCTTTCTTT. Translated, it gives CASSRAGNTEAFF.

The chain uses TRBV13 and TRBJ1-2; 7 bases are shared with TRBD1. There are 13 residues in the CDR3. Trimming removed 5 bases from V and 8 bases from J; junction bases left unmatched: 8. CDR1 and CDR2 from the germline V gene are PRHDT and FYEKMQ (reference sequence). The CDR3 protein is CASSMGQRKGYTF. The CDR3 DNA reads TGTGCCAGCAGCATGGGACAGAGGAAGGGCTACACCTTC.

This chain links TRBV6-5 with TRBJ1-2, with a possible D match to TRBD1 (6 bases). The CDR3 has 13 residues. V lost 6 bases to trimming and J lost 4 bases, with 12 bases between them. The germline V gene has CDR1 MNHEY and CDR2 SVGAGI. CDR3: CASRNRVRYGYTF. The CDR3 DNA is TGTGCCAGCAGGAACAGGGTTCGCTATGGCTACACCTTC.

This chain uses TRBV9 with TRBJ1-5; TRBD1 matches at 11 bases. The V gene's germline CDR1 is SGDLS and CDR2 YYNGEE. This CDR3 has 14 amino acids. With V trimmed by 4 bases and J by 11 bases, 8 bases remained unmatched. The CDR3 DNA sequence: TGTGCCAGCAGCCCCGGACAGGGGGCGGAGGCCCAGCATTTT. As protein: CASSPGQGAEAQHF. Full variable domain (remainder filled in from reference TRBV9 and TRBJ1-5): DSGVTQTPKHLITATGQRVTLRCSPRSGDLSVYWYQQSLDQGLQFLIQYYNGEERAKGNILERFSAQQFPDLHSELNLSSLELGDSALYFCASSPGQGAEAQHFGDGTRLSIL.

This clone was counted a single time. This chain uses TRBV5-1 with TRBJ1-1; unclear D gene. Trimming removed 5 bases at V and 1 base at J, with 9 bases between. CDR1 is SGHRS, CDR2 YFSETQ, per germline. The CDR3 covers 13 residues. The CDR3 DNA reads TGCGCCAGCAGGGACCTTGAGAACACTGAAGCTTTCTTT. It specifies CASRDLENTEAFF.

This clone was recorded a few times. The V gene is TRBV2, the J gene TRBJ1-2; the D gene is possibly TRBD1 (6 bases). The CDR3 sequence is 14 residues long. CDR1 is SNHLY and CDR2 is FYNNEI in the germline V gene. The V end lost 6 bases, the J end lost 4 bases, and 15 bases lay between the germline ends. As DNA, the CDR3 is TGTGCCAGCAGGCCCCCGGACAGTCCCTATGGCTACACCTTC. Protein: CASRPPDSPYGYTF.

The chain has TRBV5-1 and TRBJ2-1, with 12 positions matching TRBD2. Germline CDR1 SGHRS, CDR2 YFSETQ. The CDR3 contains 16 residues. J lost 9 bases, V lost 0 bases, and 7 bases had no gene match. This chain's CDR3 is CASSLGTSGGTGEQFF. CDR3 nucleotides: TGCGCCAGCAGCTTGGGTACTAGCGGGGGGACGGGTGAGCAGTTCTTC. Using reference TRBV5-1 and TRBJ2-1 for the parts outside the CDR3, the full variable domain is KAGVTQTPRYLIKTRGQQVTLSCSPISGHRSVSWYQQTPGQGLQFLFEYFSETQRNKGNFPGRFSGRQFSNSRSEMNVSTLELGDSALYLCASSLGTSGGTGEQFFGPGTRLTVL.

The genes are TRBV3-1 (or the pseudogene TRBV3-2) and TRBJ2-3; 10 nucleotides line up with TRBD2. The germline V gene encodes CDR1 LGHDT and CDR2 YNNKEL (reference sequence). The ends lost 0 bases at V and 0 bases at J; junction bases unmatched: 0. CDR3 length equals 16 residues. Here the CDR3 reads CASSQELAGSTDTQYF. CDR3 sequence (DNA): TGTGCCAGCAGCCAAGAACTAGCGGGGAGCACAGATACGCAGTATTTT.

V usage is TRBV5-1 and J usage is TRBJ2-7, with TRBD2 matching 14 bases. Germline V gives CDR1 SGHRS, CDR2 YFSETQ. V lost 4 bases to trimming and J lost 5 bases; unmatched junction nucleotides: 2. The CDR3 runs to 14 residues. The CDR3 DNA follows: TGCGCCAGCAGCCTGGGACTAGCGGGAGACGAGCAGTACTTC. Translating it yields CASSLGLAGDEQYF.

V gene TRBV28 combines with J gene TRBJ1-1; 7 nucleotides match TRBD1. The CDR3 extends over 16 amino acids. J lost 8 bases, V lost 2 bases, and 14 bases had no gene match. Germline CDR1 is MDHEN and CDR2 is SYDVKM. The CDR3 DNA reads TGTGCCAGCAGTTTAACAGGGGCCCTAGTTGTGCCCGAAGCTTTCTTT. It specifies CASSLTGALVVPEAFF.

The V gene is TRBV7-9, the J gene TRBJ2-2; no firm D call. This CDR3 region has 15 residues. Germline V CDR1 and CDR2: SEHNR, FQNEAQ (reference sequence). Trimming cost V 6 bases and J 0 bases, with 11 bases left between them. The CDR3 sequence: CASRRPRTNTGELFF. The DNA of the CDR3 is TGTGCCAGCAGACGACCTCGTACGAACACCGGGGAGCTGTTTTTT.

The chain couples TRBV4-1 to TRBJ2-5, with 11 bases fitting TRBD2. The germline V gene has CDR1 MGHRA and CDR2 YSYEKL. Trimming cost V 4 bases and J 5 bases; bases outside gene matches: 9. The CDR3 is 16 residues long. This chain's CDR3 is CASSPRVAGGRETQYF. The CDR3 DNA reads TGCGCCAGCAGCCCGAGAGTAGCGGGAGGGAGGGAGACCCAGTACTTC.

The rearrangement joins TRBV9 to TRBJ2-2; 9 bases are a match to TRBD2. This CDR3 has 15 residues. Germline assignment: CDR1 SGDLS and CDR2 YYNGEE. The V and J ends lost 4 bases and 6 bases, in that order; junction bases with no gene match: 7. CDR3 in amino acids: CASSPRTSEAGELFF. The CDR3, as DNA: TGTGCCAGCAGCCCGCGGACTAGCGAGGCCGGGGAGCTGTTTTTT.

This chain connects TRBV28 to TRBJ2-5, with D possibly TRBD1 on 6 matching bases. CDR1 MDHEN and CDR2 SYDVKM come from the germline V gene. There are 14 residues in the CDR3. V lost 4 bases to trimming and J lost 2 bases, with 11 bases between them. In nucleotides, the CDR3 is TGTGCCAGCAGTTCCCTCGACAGGCAAGAGACCCAGTACTTC. Translated: CASSSLDRQETQYF.